This T cell receptor (beta chain) was identified during a study of cytomegalovirus exposure and HLA in healthy donors. Study results and limitations: By HLA locus, TCR association rates varied in a later analysis, with DRB1 showing the most and HLA-C the fewest.

All donors participated as healthy donors of bone marrow. Germline V gene data show CDR1 as MGHRA and CDR2 as YSYEKL. The CDR3 covers 15 residues. Deletions cut 0 bases from V and 7 bases from J, with 12 bases between. For this clone: As yet, its antigen is unknown.

This PCR relied on a set of 60 Vbeta primers and 13 Jbeta primers. The assay was immunoSEQ multiplex PCR, and TCRdb's table has in-frame clones only and misses some. The table shows around 140,000 clones, with 87% occurring only once. This chain connects TRBV4-1 to TRBJ1-4, with D maybe TRBD1 (5 bases). The clonotype originates from a woman aged 30 to 39 in good health and CMV-seronegative. The specimen was PBMCs. CDR3 region: CASSQDRGWGEKLFF. CDR3 nucleotides: TGCGCCAGCAGCCAAGATCGGGGGTGGGGTGAAAAACTGTTTTTT.